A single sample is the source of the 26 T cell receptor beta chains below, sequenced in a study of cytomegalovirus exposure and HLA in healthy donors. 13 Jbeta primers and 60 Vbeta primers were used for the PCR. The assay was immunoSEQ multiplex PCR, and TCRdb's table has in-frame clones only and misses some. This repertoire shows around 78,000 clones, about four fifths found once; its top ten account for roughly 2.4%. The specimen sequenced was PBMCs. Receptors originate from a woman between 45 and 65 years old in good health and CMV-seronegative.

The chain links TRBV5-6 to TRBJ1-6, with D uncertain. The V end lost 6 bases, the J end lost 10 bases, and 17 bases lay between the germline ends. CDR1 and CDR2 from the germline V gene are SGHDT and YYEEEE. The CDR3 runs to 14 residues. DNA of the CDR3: TGTGCCAGCATCCTTTTGAGGGAGGGCTCACCCCTCCACTTT. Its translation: CASILLREGSPLHF.

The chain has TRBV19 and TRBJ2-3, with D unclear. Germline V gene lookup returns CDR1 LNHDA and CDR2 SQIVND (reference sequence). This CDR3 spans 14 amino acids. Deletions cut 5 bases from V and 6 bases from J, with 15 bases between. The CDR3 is CASSAGWRSDTQYF. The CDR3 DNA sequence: TGTGCCAGTAGTGCTGGTTGGAGATCGGATACGCAGTATTTT.

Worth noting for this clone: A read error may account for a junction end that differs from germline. CDR3 nucleotide sequence: TGTGCTAGCAGCTTAGACGGCTACAATGAGCAGTTCTTC. Its protein product is CASSLDGYNEQFF. The gene calls are TRBV7-7 and TRBJ2-1, with D unresolved. The CDR3 is made up of 13 amino acids. Germline V gives CDR1 SSHAT, CDR2 FNYEAQ (reference sequence).

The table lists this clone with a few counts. CDR3 DNA: TGTGCCAGTAGTATGGGAGGCAGCCTGAACACTGAAGCTTTCTTT. This codes for CASSMGGSLNTEAFF. The chain joins TRBV19 to TRBJ1-1, with D uncertain. Germline assignment: CDR1 LNHDA and CDR2 SQIVND (reference sequence). The CDR3 is 15 amino acids. V lost 3 bases to trimming and J lost 0 bases, with 11 bases between them.

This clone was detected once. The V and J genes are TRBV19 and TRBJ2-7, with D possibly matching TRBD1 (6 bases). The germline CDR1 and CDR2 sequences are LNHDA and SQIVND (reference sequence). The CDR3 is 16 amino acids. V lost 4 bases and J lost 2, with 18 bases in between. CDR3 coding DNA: TGTGCCAGTAGTAGGGGGACAATCCTTGAACCCTACGAGCAGTACTTC. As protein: CASSRGTILEPYEQYF.

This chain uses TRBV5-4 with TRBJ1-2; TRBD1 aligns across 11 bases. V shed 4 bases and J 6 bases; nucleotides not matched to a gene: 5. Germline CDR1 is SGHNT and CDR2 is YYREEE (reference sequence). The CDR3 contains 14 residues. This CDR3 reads CASSKWTGGNGYTF. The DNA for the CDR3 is TGTGCCAGCAGCAAGTGGACAGGGGGCAATGGCTACACCTTC.

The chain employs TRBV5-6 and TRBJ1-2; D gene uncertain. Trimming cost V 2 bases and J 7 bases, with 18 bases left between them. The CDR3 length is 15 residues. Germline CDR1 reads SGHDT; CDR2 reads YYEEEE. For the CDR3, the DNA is TGTGCCAGCAGCTTCTTAGTCGATGAGGGCGGTGGCTACACCTTC. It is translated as CASSFLVDEGGGYTF.

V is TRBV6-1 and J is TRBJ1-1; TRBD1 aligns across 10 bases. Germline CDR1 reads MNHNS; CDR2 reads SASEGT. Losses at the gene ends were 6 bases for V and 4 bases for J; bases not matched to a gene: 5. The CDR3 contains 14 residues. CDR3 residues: CASSDRGLSTEAFF. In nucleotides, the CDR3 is TGTGCCAGCAGCGACAGGGGGCTGAGCACTGAAGCTTTCTTT.

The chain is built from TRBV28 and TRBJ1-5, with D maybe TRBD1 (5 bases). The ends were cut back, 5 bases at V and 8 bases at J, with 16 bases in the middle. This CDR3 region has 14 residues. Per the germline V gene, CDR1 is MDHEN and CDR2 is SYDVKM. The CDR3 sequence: CASSQGLSEEPQHF. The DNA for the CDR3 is TGTGCCAGCAGTCAGGGACTTTCGGAGGAGCCCCAGCATTTT.

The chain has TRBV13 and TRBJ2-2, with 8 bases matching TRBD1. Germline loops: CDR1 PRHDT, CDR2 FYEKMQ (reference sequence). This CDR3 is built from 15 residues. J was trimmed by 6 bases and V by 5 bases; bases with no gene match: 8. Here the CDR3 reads CASSPGQGMAGELFF. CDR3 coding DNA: TGTGCCAGCAGCCCCGGACAGGGAATGGCCGGGGAGCTGTTTTTT. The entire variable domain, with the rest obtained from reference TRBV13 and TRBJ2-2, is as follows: AAGVIQSPRHLIKEKRETATLKCYPIPRHDTVYWYQQGPGQDPQFLISFYEKMQSDKGSIPDRFSAQQFSDYHSELNMSSLELGDSALYFCASSPGQGMAGELFFGEGSRLTVL.

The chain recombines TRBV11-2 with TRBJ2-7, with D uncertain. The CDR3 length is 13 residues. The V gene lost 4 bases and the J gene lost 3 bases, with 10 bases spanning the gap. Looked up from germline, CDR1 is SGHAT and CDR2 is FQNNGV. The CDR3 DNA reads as TGTGCCAGCAGCTCAACCATTTACTACGAGCAGTACGTC. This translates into CASSSTIYYEQYV.

Here the CDR3 reads CASSEDRDTPQPQHF. In DNA form, the CDR3 reads TGTGCCAGCAGTGAAGACAGGGACACCCCTCAGCCCCAGCATTTT. V is TRBV6-1 and J is TRBJ1-5, with a possible D match to TRBD1 (6 bases). The CDR3 extends over 15 amino acids. Germline V gene lookup returns CDR1 MNHNS and CDR2 SASEGT. V dropped 1 base and J dropped 6 bases, with 13 bases sitting between them.

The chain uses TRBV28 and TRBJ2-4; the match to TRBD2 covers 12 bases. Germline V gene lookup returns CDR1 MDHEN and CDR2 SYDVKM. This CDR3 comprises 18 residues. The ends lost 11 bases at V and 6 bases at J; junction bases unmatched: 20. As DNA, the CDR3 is TGTGCCTCACAAACTCCTAGCGGGAGGGCCGGGGTAAGAAACATTCAGTACTTC. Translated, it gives CASQTPSGRAGVRNIQYF.

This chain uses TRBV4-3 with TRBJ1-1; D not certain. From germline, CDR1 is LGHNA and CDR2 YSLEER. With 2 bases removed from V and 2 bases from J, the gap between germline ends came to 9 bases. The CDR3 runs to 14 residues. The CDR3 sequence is CASSQWAQNTEAFF. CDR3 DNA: TGCGCCAGCAGCCAATGGGCCCAAAACACTGAAGCTTTCTTT.

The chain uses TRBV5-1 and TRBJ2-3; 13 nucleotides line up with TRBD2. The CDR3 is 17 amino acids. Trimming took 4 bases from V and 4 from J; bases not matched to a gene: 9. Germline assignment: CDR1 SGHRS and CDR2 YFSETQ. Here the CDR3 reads CASSPGTSGTLADTQYF. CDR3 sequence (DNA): TGCGCCAGCAGCCCTGGGACTAGCGGGACCCTCGCAGATACGCAGTATTTT. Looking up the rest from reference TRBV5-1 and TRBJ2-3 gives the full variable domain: KAGVTQTPRYLIKTRGQQVTLSCSPISGHRSVSWYQQTPGQGLQFLFEYFSETQRNKGNFPGRFSGRQFSNSRSEMNVSTLELGDSALYLCASSPGTSGTLADTQYFGPGTRLTVL.

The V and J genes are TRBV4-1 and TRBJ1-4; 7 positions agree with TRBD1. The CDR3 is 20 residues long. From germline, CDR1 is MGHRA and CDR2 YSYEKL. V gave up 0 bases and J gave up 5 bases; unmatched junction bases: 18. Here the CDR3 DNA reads TGCGCCAGCAGCCAAGATCTTCCGCCGGGGTGGGACAGCGAAAATGAAAAACTGTTTTTT. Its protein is CASSQDLPPGWDSENEKLFF.

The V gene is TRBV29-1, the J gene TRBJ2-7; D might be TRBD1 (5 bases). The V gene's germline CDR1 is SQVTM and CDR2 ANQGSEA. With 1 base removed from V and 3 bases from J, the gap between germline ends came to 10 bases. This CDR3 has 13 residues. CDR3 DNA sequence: TGCAGCGTTGAAGCGGTTAGGGGCTACGAGCAGTACTTC. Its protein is CSVEAVRGYEQYF.

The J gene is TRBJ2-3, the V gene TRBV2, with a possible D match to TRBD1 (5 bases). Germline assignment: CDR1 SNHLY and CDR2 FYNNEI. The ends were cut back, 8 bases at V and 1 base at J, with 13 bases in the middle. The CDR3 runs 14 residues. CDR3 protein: CASPRIQGTDTQYF. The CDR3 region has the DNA TGTGCCAGCCCGAGGATACAGGGCACAGATACGCAGTATTTT.

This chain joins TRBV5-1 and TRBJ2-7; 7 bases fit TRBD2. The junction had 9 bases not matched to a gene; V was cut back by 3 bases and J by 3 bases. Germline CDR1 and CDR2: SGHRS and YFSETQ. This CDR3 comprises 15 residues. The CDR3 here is CASSYPRSGGYEQYF. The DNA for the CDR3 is TGCGCCAGCAGCTACCCGAGGTCGGGGGGCTACGAGCAGTACTTC.

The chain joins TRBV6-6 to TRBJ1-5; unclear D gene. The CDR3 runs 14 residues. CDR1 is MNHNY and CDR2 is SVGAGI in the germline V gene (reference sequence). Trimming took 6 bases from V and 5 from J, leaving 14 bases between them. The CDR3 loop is CASSPLRYDQPQHF. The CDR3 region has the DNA TGTGCCAGCAGCCCCCTCAGGTACGATCAGCCCCAGCATTTT.

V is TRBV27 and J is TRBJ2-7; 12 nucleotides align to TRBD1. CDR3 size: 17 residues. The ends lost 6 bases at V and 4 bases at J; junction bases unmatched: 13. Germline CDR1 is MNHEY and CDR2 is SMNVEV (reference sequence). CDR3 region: CASSPSGDRGLKYEQYF. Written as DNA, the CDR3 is TGTGCCAGCAGCCCATCGGGGGACAGGGGGCTCAAGTACGAGCAGTACTTC.

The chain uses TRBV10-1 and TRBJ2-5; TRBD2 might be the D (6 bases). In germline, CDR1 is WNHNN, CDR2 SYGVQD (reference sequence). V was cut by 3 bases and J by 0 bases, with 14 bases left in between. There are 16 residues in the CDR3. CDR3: CASSERDSLYQETQYF. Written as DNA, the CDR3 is TGCGCCAGCAGTGAAAGGGACTCACTGTACCAAGAGACCCAGTACTTC.

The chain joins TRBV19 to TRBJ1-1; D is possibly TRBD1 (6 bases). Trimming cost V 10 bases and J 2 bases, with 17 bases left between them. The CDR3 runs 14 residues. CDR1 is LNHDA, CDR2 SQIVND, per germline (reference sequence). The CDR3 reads CATQINRVNTEAFF. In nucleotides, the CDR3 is TGTGCCACCCAAATCAACAGGGTTAACACTGAAGCTTTCTTT.

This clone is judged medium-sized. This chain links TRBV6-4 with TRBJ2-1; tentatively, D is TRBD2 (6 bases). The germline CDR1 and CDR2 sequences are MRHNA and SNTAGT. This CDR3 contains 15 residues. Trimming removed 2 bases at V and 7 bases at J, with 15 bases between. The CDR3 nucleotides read TGTGCCAGCAGTGACGGGGTTAGCGCGGGAAATGAGCAGTTCTTC. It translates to CASSDGVSAGNEQFF.

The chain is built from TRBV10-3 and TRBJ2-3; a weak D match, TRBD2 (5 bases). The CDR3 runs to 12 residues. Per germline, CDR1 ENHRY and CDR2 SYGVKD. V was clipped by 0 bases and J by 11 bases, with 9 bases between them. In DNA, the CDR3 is TGTGCCATCAGTGAGTCCCTAGCCAGGCAGTATTTT. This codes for CAISESLARQYF.

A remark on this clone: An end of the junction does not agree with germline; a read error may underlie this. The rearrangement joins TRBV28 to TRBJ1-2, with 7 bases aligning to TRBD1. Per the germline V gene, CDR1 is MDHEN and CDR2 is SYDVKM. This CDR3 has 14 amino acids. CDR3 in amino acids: CASRQTGVHYGYTF. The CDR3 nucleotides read TGTGCCAGCAGACAAACAGGGGTCCACTATGGCTACACCTTT.